One and the same sample provided the 18 T cell receptor beta chains below, sequenced in a study of metastatic and nonmetastatic thyroid tumors. No treatment of any kind had been given to any patient before thyroid surgery. TCRdb called clones again from the PCR reads with MiXCR. The table records 35,000 to 50,000 clones, roughly an eighth of them present only once. Material for sequencing was blood. These receptors were obtained from a male donor with papillary thyroid cancer or a benign thyroid nodule (not recorded which). Some clones in this sample may be carry-over from other donors' samples.

The chain is built from TRBV20-1 and TRBJ2-2, with D possibly being TRBD1 (5 bases). Trimming took 4 bases from V and 7 from J, leaving 22 bases between them. Looked up from germline, CDR1 is DFQATT and CDR2 is SNEGSKA (reference sequence). The CDR3 extends over 16 amino acids. CDR3 coding DNA: TGCAGTGCTACTCGAACGTTCCTAGGGGCCGGCGGGGAGCTGTTTTTT. Its protein product is CSATRTFLGAGGELFF.

At least ten counts were recorded for this clone. The chain is built from TRBV6-6 and TRBJ1-5, with D maybe TRBD1 (5 bases). V lost 5 bases to trimming and J lost 0 bases, with 23 bases between them. Germline CDR1 MNHNY, CDR2 SVGAGI (reference sequence). The CDR3 totals 19 residues. This CDR3 is CASSPLLQGIRYSNQPQHF. DNA for the CDR3: TGTGCCAGCAGTCCCCTCCTCCAGGGAATTCGCTATAGCAATCAGCCCCAGCATTTT.

The chain is built from TRBV11-2 and TRBJ2-1; 7 bases fit TRBD1. Germline CDR1 is SGHAT and CDR2 is FQNNGV. CDR3 size: 16 residues. Trimming cost V 3 bases and J 4 bases; bases outside gene matches: 9. The CDR3 DNA is TGTGCCAGCAGCTTCCAGGGGGACAGAGAATACAATGAGCAGTTCTTC. Its protein is CASSFQGDREYNEQFF. Full variable domain (outside the CDR3, taken from reference TRBV11-2 and TRBJ2-1): EAGVAQSPRYKIIEKRQSVAFWCNPISGHATLYWYQQILGQGPKLLIQFQNNGVVDDSQLPKDRFSAERLKGVDSTLKIQPAKLEDSAVYLCASSFQGDREYNEQFFGPGTRLTVL.

This clone was seen many times. This chain links TRBV7-3 with TRBJ2-2, with 7 bases fitting TRBD2. The CDR3 extends over 16 amino acids. In germline, CDR1 is SGHTA, CDR2 FQGTGA. The V gene end was trimmed by 0 bases and the J gene end by 7 bases; junction bases not matched to a gene: 8. DNA for the CDR3: TGTGCCAGCAGCTTAACCGTGGCGGGAGCGGGCGGGGAGCTGTTTTTT. It codes for CASSLTVAGAGGELFF.

Only a few counts were recorded for this clone. The junction differs from germline at one of its ends, possibly a read error. V gene TRBV6-2 or TRBV6-3 combines with J gene TRBJ1-6; the D is unclear. Germline CDR1 reads MNHEY; CDR2 reads SVGEGT. This CDR3 is 15 amino acids long. The CDR3 sequence: CASSTDPPVFRPLHF. The CDR3 DNA follows: TGCGCCAGCAGTACTGACCCACCCGTTTTCCGGCCCCTCCACTTT.

This clone was counted many times. The chain combines TRBV4-1 with TRBJ2-6; 7 bases map to TRBD1. V dropped 4 bases and J dropped 0; count of bases not matched to a gene: 6. Germline lookup yields CDR1 MGHRA and CDR2 YSYEKL. This CDR3 is built from 17 residues. CDR3 region: CASSPRQGNSGANVLTF. The CDR3 region has the DNA TGCGCCAGCAGCCCCCGACAGGGTAACTCTGGGGCCAACGTCCTGACTTTC.

This clone was seen repeatedly, ten times or more. This chain joins TRBV11-3 and TRBJ2-7; D possibly uses TRBD1 or TRBD2 (5 bases each). Trimming shortened V by 5 bases and J by 6 bases, and 17 bases separated the two germline ends. The CDR3 is 14 residues long. Germline loops: CDR1 SGHNT, CDR2 YENEEA. The CDR3 DNA sequence: TGTGCCAGCAGCCGGGCCGGGACCTTTAGCGAGCAGTACTTC. This codes for CASSRAGTFSEQYF.

This clone has just a few counts. Possible read error: a much larger clone is one base away. The sample contains more than one DNA sequence encoding this CDR3. J is TRBJ2-6 and V is TRBV20-1; maybe TRBD1 (5 bases). CDR3 length: 14 amino acids. The V gene's germline CDR1 is DFQATT and CDR2 SNEGSKA (reference sequence). CDR3 loop: CSAPVVAGANVLTF. The DNA of the CDR3 is TGCAGTGCCCCAGTGGTAGCTGGGGCCAACGTCCTGACCTTC.

This clone has more than one count but fewer than ten. Since a much larger clone is just one base distant, this may be a read error. The CDR3 here is CASSRLTGDEQYF. CDR3 bases: TGCGCCAGCAGCCGCCTGACAGGGGACGAGCAGTACTTC. The rearrangement uses TRBV4-3 and TRBJ2-7, with 8 nucleotides matching TRBD1. The junction had 4 bases not matched to a gene; V was cut back by 4 bases and J by 5 bases. The CDR3 length is 13 residues. CDR1 is LGHNA and CDR2 is YSLEER in the germline V gene.

By its share, this clone is medium-sized. V and J are TRBV6-2 or TRBV6-3 and TRBJ2-7, with 15 bases aligning to TRBD2. The CDR3 has 16 residues. V shed 5 bases, J shed 4 bases, and the junction held 6 bases outside the gene matches. Germline CDR1 is MNHEY and CDR2 is SVGEGT. The CDR3 DNA follows: TGTGCCAGCAGTCCTACCGGGACTAGCGGGGGGTACGAGCAGTACTTC. Translating gives CASSPTGTSGGYEQYF.

This clone was detected a few times. This may stem from a read error, because a much larger clone lies one nucleotide away. V gene TRBV11-2 combines with J gene TRBJ2-3; the D gene could be TRBD1 or TRBD2 (5 bases each). Germline loops: CDR1 SGHAT, CDR2 FQNNGV. The CDR3 sequence is 17 residues long. The chain's CDR3 is CAISLPPGQGAWGTQYF. CDR3 nucleotide sequence: TGTGCCATCAGCTTACCTCCTGGCCAGGGAGCCTGGGGTACGCAGTATTTT.

This clone was seen repeatedly, ten times or more. A read error may account for a junction end that differs from germline. The chain links TRBV5-1 to TRBJ2-1, with 13 bases matching TRBD2. In germline, CDR1 is SGHRS, CDR2 YFSETQ. The CDR3 totals 14 residues. CDR3 sequence: CASSIGTSGTEKFF. The CDR3 DNA follows: TGCGCCAGCAGCATCGGGACTAGCGGGACTGAGAAGTTCTTC. Filled out from reference TRBV5-1 and TRBJ2-1, the complete variable domain reads KAGVTQTPRYLIKTRGQQVTLSCSPISGHRSVSWYQQTPGQGLQFLFEYFSETQRNKGNFPGRFSGRQFSNSRSEMNVSTLELGDSALYLCASSIGTSGTEKFFGPGTRLTVL.

This clone was counted ten times or more. This rearrangement joins TRBV4-3 to TRBJ2-7; D is undetermined. The CDR3 is 18 amino acids. Germline CDR1 reads LGHNA; CDR2 reads YSLEER. V lost 0 bases to trimming and J lost 0 bases, with 18 bases between them. The CDR3 reads CASSQDSLRTPSSYEQYF. DNA for the CDR3: TGCGCCAGCAGCCAAGACTCCCTAAGGACCCCGAGCTCCTACGAGCAGTACTTC.

As concerns this clone: It may be a read error: a sequence one base away is much more abundant. In DNA, the CDR3 is TGCGCCAGCAGCCAAGATGCGGGTTGGGACACCGGGGAGCTGTTTTTT. Translating it yields CASSQDAGWDTGELFF. The gene calls are TRBV4-3 and TRBJ2-2; tentative D call: TRBD2 (5 bases). V gave up 0 bases and J gave up 3 bases, with 11 bases separating them. Per the germline V gene, CDR1 is LGHNA and CDR2 is YSLEER. This CDR3 has 16 amino acids.

This clone was recorded a few times. The chain couples TRBV11-1 to TRBJ2-3; the match to TRBD2 covers 11 bases. V shed 3 bases, J shed 5 bases, and the junction held 4 bases outside the gene matches. Germline CDR1 SGHAT, CDR2 FQDESV (reference sequence). This CDR3 has 15 residues. As DNA, the CDR3 is TGTGCCAGCAGCTTCCTGACTAGCGGGAAAGATACGCAGTATTTT. Translated, it gives CASSFLTSGKDTQYF.

This clone was picked up many times. The J gene is TRBJ1-3, the V gene TRBV5-5; TRBD1 might be the D (6 bases). This CDR3 has 15 amino acids. CDR1 and CDR2 from the germline V gene are SGHKS and YYEKEE (reference sequence). Trimming took off 2 bases at V and 4 bases at J, with 13 bases between the two ends. CDR3 DNA: TGTGCCAGCAGCTTACAAACAGGGCGGGGAAACACCATATATTTT. This codes for CASSLQTGRGNTIYF.

This clone was seen a few times. V is TRBV6-6 and J is TRBJ1-1, with no clear D. This CDR3 comprises 15 residues. Trimming took 0 bases from V and 3 from J, leaving 11 bases between them. The germline CDR1 and CDR2 sequences are MNHNY and SVGAGI (reference sequence). CDR3: CASSYSSGVYTEAFF. DNA for the CDR3: TGTGCCAGCAGTTACTCTTCGGGTGTTTACACTGAAGCTTTCTTT.

Points on this clone: This may come from a read error, since a much larger clone is one base off. The rearrangement uses TRBV18 and TRBJ1-2; D is unresolved. Germline loops: CDR1 KGHSH, CDR2 LQKENI. The CDR3 loop spans 14 amino acids. CDR3 in DNA: TGTGTCAGCTCACCACCGGGAAGGAAAGGGAGCTACACCTTC. This sequence encodes CVSSPPGRKGSYTF.